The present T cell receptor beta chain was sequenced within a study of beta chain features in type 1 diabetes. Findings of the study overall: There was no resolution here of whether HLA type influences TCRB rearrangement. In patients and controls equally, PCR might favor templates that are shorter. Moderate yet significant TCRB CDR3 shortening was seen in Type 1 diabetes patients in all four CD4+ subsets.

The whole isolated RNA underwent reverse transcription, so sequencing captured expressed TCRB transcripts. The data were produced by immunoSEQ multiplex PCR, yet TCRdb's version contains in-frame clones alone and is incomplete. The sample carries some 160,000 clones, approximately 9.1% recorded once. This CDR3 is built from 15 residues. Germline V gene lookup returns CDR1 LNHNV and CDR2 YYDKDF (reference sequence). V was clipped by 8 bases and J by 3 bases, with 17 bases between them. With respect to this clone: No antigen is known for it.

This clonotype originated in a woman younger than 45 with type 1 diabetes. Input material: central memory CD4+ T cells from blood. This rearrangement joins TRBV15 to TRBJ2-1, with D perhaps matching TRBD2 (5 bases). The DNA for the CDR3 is TGTGCCACCGGGTCAGGCCGGGATCTCTACAATGAGCAGTTCTTC. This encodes CATGSGRDLYNEQFF.